The source of this TCR beta chain is a study of neurological immune-mediated disorders. Many counts were recorded for this clonotype. V lost 0 bases, J lost 2 bases, and 7 bases lay in between. The CDR3 is made up of 14 amino acids. CDR1 is SGHRS, CDR2 YFSETQ, per germline. From the 5' RACE reads, TCRdb called clonotypes with MiXCR, one entry per CDR3 protein. The sample includes approximately 82,000 distinct CDR3 sequences, around 14% of them seen just once. The sample consisted of PBMCs. The origin of this receptor is a woman between 50 and 59 years old in good health. The chain has TRBV5-1 and TRBJ2-3; D call uncertain. CDR3 in amino acids: CASSLDSSTDTQYF. In nucleotides, the CDR3 is TGCGCCAGCAGCTTGGATTCCTCCACAGATACGCAGTATTTT.